Below are 8 T cell receptor beta chains sequenced from a single sample in a study of blood T cell repertoires in COVID-19. Clones were read by immunoSEQ multiplex PCR, and TCRdb kept only the in-frame ones, dropping some. Of about 230,000 clones in the sample, roughly 80% were seen once. The specimen sequenced was peripheral blood. The receptor set was obtained from a woman over 75 with acute or convalescent COVID-19.

The V and J genes are TRBV27 and TRBJ2-1, with TRBD1 identical over 7 bases. Trimming removed 5 bases from V and 7 bases from J; junction bases left unmatched: 5. CDR1 and CDR2 (germline): MNHEY, SMNVEV (reference sequence). This CDR3 region has 13 residues. CDR3 protein: CASSVGRGNEQFF. The CDR3 nucleotides are TGTGCCAGCAGTGTAGGCAGGGGGAATGAGCAGTTCTTC.

The chain carries TRBV10-1 and TRBJ1-3; D remains unclear. Germline loops: CDR1 WNHNN, CDR2 SYGVQD (reference sequence). CDR3 length equals 13 residues. V was cut by 7 bases and J by 1 base, with 8 bases left in between. CDR3 amino acids: CASKAGSGNTIYF. The CDR3 DNA follows: TGCGCCAGCAAGGCGGGATCTGGAAACACCATATATTTT.

V gene TRBV12-3 or TRBV12-4 combines with J gene TRBJ2-2; D not certain. V gave up 3 bases and J gave up 6 bases, with 8 bases separating them. The CDR3 is 13 amino acids. CDR3 sequence (DNA): TGTGCCAGCAGTTTCTCTACTCCCGGGGAGCTGTTTTTT. Translated, it gives CASSFSTPGELFF.

J is TRBJ1-3 and V is TRBV6-5; D is uncertain. This CDR3 is built from 14 residues. Trimming shortened V by 6 bases and J by 4 bases, and 13 bases separated the two germline ends. Per germline, CDR1 MNHEY and CDR2 SVGAGI. The CDR3 nucleotides read TGTGCCAGCAGCGCCGTGACGGGGGGAAACACCATATATTTT. Its protein product is CASSAVTGGNTIYF.

The chain couples TRBV19 to TRBJ1-2; maybe TRBD1 (5 bases). CDR1 is LNHDA, CDR2 SQIVND, per germline (reference sequence). V lost 7 bases and J 0 bases, leaving 12 bases between the germline ends. There are 14 residues in the CDR3. The DNA of the CDR3 is TGTGCCAGTAAACCCACAGGCGCTAACTATGGCTACACCTTC. As protein: CASKPTGANYGYTF.

J is TRBJ1-2 and V is TRBV4-1; no firm D call. Germline-derived CDR1 and CDR2 are MGHRA and YSYEKL. Trimming left V 2 bases short and J 1 base short, with 11 bases between. This CDR3 is 15 amino acids long. The CDR3 loop reads CASSQSHPGNYGYTF. Written as DNA, the CDR3 is TGCGCCAGCAGCCAATCGCACCCCGGTAACTATGGCTACACCTTC.

The chain carries TRBV19 and TRBJ2-3; 7 nucleotides agree with TRBD2. Germline CDR1 is LNHDA and CDR2 is SQIVND (reference sequence). V lost 3 bases to trimming and J lost 6 bases; unmatched junction nucleotides: 12. This CDR3 has 16 amino acids. The CDR3, as DNA: TGTGCCAGTAGTATTTTTGGGCGGGAGTGGCCCGATACGCAGTATTTT. This gives the protein CASSIFGREWPDTQYF. The full variable domain, in which reference TRBV19 and TRBJ2-3 provide the parts outside the CDR3, is DGGITQSPKYLFRKEGQNVTLSCEQNLNHDAMYWYRQDPGQGLRLIYYSQIVNDFQKGDIAEGYSVSREKKESFPLTVTSAQKNPTAFYLCASSIFGREWPDTQYFGPGTRLTVL.

This clone appeared a single time. The chain joins TRBV7-6 to TRBJ1-1, with 11 bases fitting TRBD1. Germline loops: CDR1 SGHVS, CDR2 FNYEAQ. This CDR3 has 16 amino acids. With V trimmed by 5 bases and J by 4 bases, 9 bases remained unmatched. CDR3 coding DNA: TGTGCCAGCAGCGCCAGAACCGGGACAGGGGGCACTGAAGCTTTCTTT. It codes for CASSARTGTGGTEAFF.